One sample yielded the 2 T cell receptor beta chains listed below, sequenced in a study of CD8+CD57+ T cells in acquired aplastic anemia (dated by TCRdb to the late 2010s). This sample was sequenced with an Illumina HiSeq 2000. Genomic DNA was used as template for profiling of TCR beta VDJ combinations and CDR3 sequences. Starting from the raw public reads, TCRdb applied fastp trimming at Q25, assembled clones with MiXCR and retained in-frame beta chains. All rows with the same CDR3 protein become a single entry with the most common DNA and genes. This sample is represented by roughly 130,000 distinct CDR3 sequences; 48% of them were singletons. 2% to 3% of the sample is taken by the ten largest. Sequences were obtained from sorted CD4+, CD8+, or CD8+CD57+ T cells (not recorded which) from PBMCs. The origin of the receptors is a human donor in good health, serving as a control.

The gene calls are TRBV24-1 and TRBJ2-7; 12 bases are shared with TRBD1. The CDR3 loop spans 17 amino acids. J gave up 6 bases and V 0 bases, and 8 bases lay outside the gene matches. Germline assignment: CDR1 KGHDR and CDR2 SFDVKD. The CDR3 DNA is TGTGCCACCAGTGATTTGCGGGGGACAGGGGGCTTACGCGAGCAGTACTTC. Protein: CATSDLRGTGGLREQYF.

V usage is TRBV10-3 and J usage is TRBJ1-3; TRBD1 aligns across 7 bases. Germline V gene data show CDR1 as ENHRY and CDR2 as SYGVKD. The CDR3 is 14 residues long. The trim removed 2 bases at V and 4 bases at J, leaving 2 bases unmatched. The CDR3, as DNA: TGTGCCATCAGTGAGGGCAGGGGGGGAAACACCATATATTTT. Amino acids: CAISEGRGGNTIYF.